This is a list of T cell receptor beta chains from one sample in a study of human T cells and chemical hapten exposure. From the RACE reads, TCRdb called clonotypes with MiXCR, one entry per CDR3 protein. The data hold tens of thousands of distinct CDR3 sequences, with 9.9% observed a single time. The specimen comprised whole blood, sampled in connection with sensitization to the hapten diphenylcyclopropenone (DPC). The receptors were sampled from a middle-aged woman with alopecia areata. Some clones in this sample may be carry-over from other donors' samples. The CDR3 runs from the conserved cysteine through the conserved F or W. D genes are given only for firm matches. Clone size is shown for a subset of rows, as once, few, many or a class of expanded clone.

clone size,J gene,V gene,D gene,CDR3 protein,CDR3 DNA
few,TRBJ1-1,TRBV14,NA,CASQGHAEAFF,TGTGCCAGCCAGGGTCATGCTGAAGCTTTCTTT
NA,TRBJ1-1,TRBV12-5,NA,CATARGGGTEAFF,TGTGCTACTGCCCGGGGGGGTGGCACTGAAGCTTTCTTT
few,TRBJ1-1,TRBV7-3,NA,CASSLEPLNTEAFF,TGTGCCAGCAGCCTGGAACCACTGAACACTGAAGCTTTCTTT
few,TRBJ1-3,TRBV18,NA,CASSPRTGRAGNTIYF,TGTGCCAGCTCACCCCGGACGGGGAGAGCTGGAAACACCATATATTTT
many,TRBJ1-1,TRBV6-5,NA,CASRRTVNTEAFF,TGTGCCAGCAGACGGACAGTGAACACTGAAGCTTTCTTT
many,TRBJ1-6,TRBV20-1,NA,CSGRSSYNSPLHF,TGCAGTGGGAGGAGCTCCTATAATTCACCCCTCCACTTT
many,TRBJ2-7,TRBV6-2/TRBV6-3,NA,CASSPSYEQYF,TGTGCCAGCAGTCCCAGCTACGAGCAGTACTTC
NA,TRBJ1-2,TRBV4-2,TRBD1,CASSRTGEDGYTF,TGTGCCAGCAGCCGAACAGGGGAAGATGGCTACACCTTC
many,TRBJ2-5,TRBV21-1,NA,CASSKQGPQETQYF,TGTGCCAGCAGCAAACAGGGCCCCCAAGAGACCCAGTACTTC
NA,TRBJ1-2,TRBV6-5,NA,CASSPRWAQGYTF,TGTGCCAGCAGCCCCAGGTGGGCGCAAGGCTACACCTTC
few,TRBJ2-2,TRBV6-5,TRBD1,CASSHRGGELFF,TGTGCCAGCAGCCACAGGGGCGGGGAGCTGTTTTTT
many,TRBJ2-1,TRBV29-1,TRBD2,CSVDGALSGGDNEQFF,TGCAGCGTTGACGGTGCCCTAAGCGGGGGGGACAATGAGCAGTTCTTC
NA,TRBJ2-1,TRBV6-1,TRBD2,CASTGTSGDNEQFF,TGTGCCAGCACCGGGACTAGCGGCGACAATGAGCAGTTCTTC
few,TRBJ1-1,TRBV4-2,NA,CASSQVAGENAEAFF,TGTGCCAGCAGCCAAGTCGCAGGGGAGAACGCTGAAGCTTTCTTT
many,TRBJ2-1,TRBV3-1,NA,CASSLFFSSSYNEQFF,TGTGCCAGCAGCCTCTTTTTTTCGAGCTCCTACAATGAGCAGTTCTTC
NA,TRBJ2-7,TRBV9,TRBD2,CASSVGDSGSEQYF,TGTGCCAGCAGCGTAGGAGATAGCGGGAGCGAGCAGTACTTC
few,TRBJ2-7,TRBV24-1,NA,CATQANSYEQYF,TGTGCCACACAGGCTAATTCCTACGAGCAGTACTTC
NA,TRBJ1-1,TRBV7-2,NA,CASSLGQPIGVEAFF,TGTGCCAGCAGCTTAGGCCAGCCCATCGGAGTTGAAGCTTTCTTT
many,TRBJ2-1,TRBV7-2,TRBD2,CASSQGLAFENEQFF,TGTGCCAGCAGCCAGGGACTAGCTTTCGAGAATGAGCAGTTCTTC
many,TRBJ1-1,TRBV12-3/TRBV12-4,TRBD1,CASSQGQANTEAFF,TGTGCCAGCAGTCAGGGACAGGCGAACACTGAAGCTTTCTTT
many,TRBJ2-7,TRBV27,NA,CASSSAGRSYEQYF,TGTGCCAGCAGTTCCGCGGGACGGTCCTACGAGCAGTACTTC
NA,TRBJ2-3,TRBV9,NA,CASSADSASTDTQYF,TGTGCCAGCAGCGCGGACAGTGCTAGCACAGATACGCAGTATTTT
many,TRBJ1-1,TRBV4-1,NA,CASSSRTQNTEAFF,TGCGCCAGCAGCTCTAGGACGCAGAACACTGAAGCTTTCTTT
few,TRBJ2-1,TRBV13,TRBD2,CASSPAGAYNEQFF,TGTGCCAGCAGCCCGGCGGGGGCCTACAATGAGCAGTTCTTC
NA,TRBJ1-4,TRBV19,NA,CASSRRLGNEKLFF,TGTGCCAGTAGCCGAAGGCTGGGGAATGAAAAACTGTTTTTT
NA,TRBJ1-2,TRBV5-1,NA,CASSLETYGYTF,TGCGCCAGCAGCTTAGAAACTTATGGCTACACCTTC
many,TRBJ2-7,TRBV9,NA,CASSVGDTSYEQYF,TGTGCCAGCAGCGTAGGGGACACTAGCTACGAGCAGTACTTC
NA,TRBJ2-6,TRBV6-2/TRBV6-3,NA,CASGSGHSGANVLTF,TGTGCCAGCGGTTCGGGCCACTCTGGGGCCAACGTCCTGACTTTC
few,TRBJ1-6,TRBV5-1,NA,CASSLQGSSYNSPLHF,TGCGCCAGCAGCTTGCAGGGGAGCTCCTATAATTCACCCCTCCACTTT
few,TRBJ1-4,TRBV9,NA,CASSPPAAEANEKLFF,TGTGCCAGCAGCCCCCCAGCCGCCGAAGCTAATGAAAAACTGTTTTTT
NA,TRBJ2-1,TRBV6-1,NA,CASRPLERLSYNEQFF,TGTGCCAGCAGGCCCTTGGAGCGGCTGTCTTACAATGAGCAGTTCTTC
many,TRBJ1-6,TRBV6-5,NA,CASSKRQNSPLHF,TGTGCCAGCAGCAAAAGACAGAATTCACCCCTCCACTTT
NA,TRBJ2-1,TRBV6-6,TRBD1,CASRQTGGSSYNEQFF,TGTGCCAGCAGACAAACAGGGGGAAGCTCCTACAATGAGCAGTTCTTC
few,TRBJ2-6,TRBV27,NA,CASSAPGSGANVLTF,TGTGCCAGCAGTGCCCCCGGTTCTGGGGCCAACGTCCTGACTTTC
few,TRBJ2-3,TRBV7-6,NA,CASSLAKVWSGVTDTQYF,TGTGCCAGCAGCTTAGCGAAGGTCTGGTCAGGCGTCACAGATACGCAGTATTTT
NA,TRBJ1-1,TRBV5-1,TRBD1,CASSSRQGVSTVAFF,TGCGCCAGCAGCTCGCGACAGGGAGTGAGCACTGTAGCTTTCTTT
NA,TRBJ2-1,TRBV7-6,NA,CASSSGANEQFF,TGTGCCAGCAGCTCCGGAGCGAATGAGCAGTTCTTC
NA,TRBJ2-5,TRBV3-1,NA,CATAPGGPTETQYF,TGTGCCACCGCACCCGGGGGGCCAACGGAGACCCAGTACTTC
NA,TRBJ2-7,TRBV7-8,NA,CATSGPTYEQYF,TGTGCCACGTCGGGACCTACCTACGAGCAGTACTTC
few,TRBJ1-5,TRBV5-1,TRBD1,CASSLAPGQGVPQPQHF,TGCGCCAGCAGCTTGGCTCCCGGACAGGGAGTTCCTCAGCCCCAGCATTTT
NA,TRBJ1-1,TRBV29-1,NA,CSVERPLNTEAFF,TGCAGCGTTGAACGGCCTCTGAACACTGAAGCTTTCTTT
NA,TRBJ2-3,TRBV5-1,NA,CASSLDPSSTDTQYF,TGCGCCAGCAGCTTGGACCCCTCTAGCACAGATACGCAGTATTTT
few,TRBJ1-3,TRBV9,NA,CASSVEEGLIGNTIYF,TGTGCCAGCAGCGTAGAAGAGGGGCTAATTGGAAACACCATATATTTT
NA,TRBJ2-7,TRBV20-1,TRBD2,CSARLAGREQYF,TGCAGTGCCCGATTAGCGGGGCGGGAGCAGTACTTC
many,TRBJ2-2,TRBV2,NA,CASSESAGETGELFF,TGTGCCAGCAGTGAATCGGCAGGGGAAACCGGGGAGCTGTTTTTT
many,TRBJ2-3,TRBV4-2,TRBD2,CASRRGGSTDTQYF,TGTGCCAGCAGACGGGGGGGTTCCACAGATACGCAGTATTTT
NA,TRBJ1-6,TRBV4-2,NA,CASSQDMGQGANSPLHF,TGTGCCAGCAGCCAAGATATGGGCCAAGGGGCGAATTCACCCCTCCACTTT
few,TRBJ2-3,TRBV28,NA,CASSSPQGEGTDTQYF,TGTGCCAGCAGTTCCCCCCAGGGGGAGGGCACAGATACGCAGTATTTT
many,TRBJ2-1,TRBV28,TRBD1,CASRGSGTGGFGEQFF,TGTGCCAGCAGGGGCTCCGGGACAGGGGGTTTCGGTGAGCAGTTCTTC
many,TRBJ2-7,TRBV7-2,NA,CASSLTSNEQYF,TGTGCCAGCAGCTTAACTAGCAACGAGCAGTACTTC
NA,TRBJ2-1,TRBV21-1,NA,CASSKPGRQSYNEQFF,TGTGCCAGCAGCAAGCCGGGACGGCAATCCTACAATGAGCAGTTCTTC
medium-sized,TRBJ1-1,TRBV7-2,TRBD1,CASSSEGTGKAFF,TGTGCCAGCAGCTCCGAAGGGACAGGGAAAGCTTTCTTT
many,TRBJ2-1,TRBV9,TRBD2,CASSVAGGSYNEQFF,TGTGCCAGCAGCGTAGCGGGGGGCTCCTACAATGAGCAGTTCTTC
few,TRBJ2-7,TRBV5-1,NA,CASSLAGHEQYF,TGCGCCAGCAGCTTGGCGGGGCACGAGCAGTACTTC
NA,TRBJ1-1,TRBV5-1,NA,CASRTLQTNLNTEAFF,TGCGCCAGCCGTACGCTCCAGACAAACCTGAACACTGAAGCTTTCTTT
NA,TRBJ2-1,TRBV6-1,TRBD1,CASRSPGQGFF,TGTGCCAGCAGATCCCCGGGACAGGGGTTCTTC
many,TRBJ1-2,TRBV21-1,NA,CASSAPGAGNYGYTF,TGTGCCAGCAGCGCGCCAGGGGCCGGGAACTATGGCTACACCTTC
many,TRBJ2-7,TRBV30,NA,CAWSVPGASYEQYF,TGTGCCTGGAGTGTACCCGGGGCATCCTACGAGCAGTACTTC
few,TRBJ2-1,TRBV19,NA,CASSFRALSKFNEQFF,TGTGCCAGTAGTTTCCGGGCCCTATCCAAATTCAATGAGCAGTTCTTC
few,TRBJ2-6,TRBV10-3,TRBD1,CAISAGQGSSGANVLTF,TGTGCCATCAGTGCAGGACAGGGGAGCTCTGGGGCCAACGTCCTGACTTTC